This T cell receptor (beta chain) was sequenced in a study of T cells in localized non-small cell lung cancer (dated by TCRdb to 2019 to 2021). Regarding the complete study: The study analyzed T cell repertoires of 236 early-stage NSCLC patients, comparing tumors and uninvolved tumor-adjacent lungs. A mean age of around 66 years was recorded for the NSCLC patients, of whom under 150 were male and more than 95 were female. The cohort consisted of 200 to 250 treatment-naive NSCLC patients whose localized lung tumors had been resected. Beyond this particular receptor, the publication reports: Uninvolved tumor-adjacent lung showed the highest T cell clonality, higher than tumor, which suggests more focused antigenic responses in the uninvolved tumor-adjacent lung. Because multi-region tumor sequencing was not done, intratumor heterogeneity could not be ruled out. Because the study design was exploratory, TCR variables were selected using unadjusted p-values without false-discovery rate correction. Of the top 100 tumor clones, a median of about 53 were detected in paired uninvolved adjacent lung; around 30 were also among that lung's top 100. Longer overall survival was associated with higher T cell density in blood, whereas shorter survival was associated with higher clonality in adjacent lung.

The immunoSEQ Assay was used to sequence TCR beta CDR3 regions from DNA. The paper's data handling went like this. To compute T cell density, TCR beta template counts were normalized to usable DNA, which was estimated by amplifying housekeeping genes. The preseqR package was used to estimate richness by extrapolating to 400,000 templates for PBMC samples and to 120,000 templates for tissue samples. Clonality was defined as one minus Pielou's evenness. Tissue-enriched TCRs were identified by differential abundance testing using productive amino-acid clonotypes, minimum total count 5 and alpha 0.1. The Jaccard Index and the Morisita Overlap Index were used to measure repertoire overlap between compartments. TCR beta CDR3s were clustered by GLIPH together with public tetramer-defined viral CDR3s, and at least three viral sequences plus V-gene enrichment were required for viral motifs. TCRdb holds this immuneACCESS table with in-frame rearrangements only. Some clones are missing; in checked studies, unresolved V genes explain under half, and the rest has no known cause. V and J calls and clone size are as listed in that table; D and trimming were resolved from the DNA. The sample profile shows around 100,000 clones; roughly 87% of them were found once. In total, the top ten clones hold roughly 15% of the sample.

Worth noting for this clone: The antigen it recognizes is unknown. Base quality data are lacking; no much larger clone is found one base away.

At diagnosis, peripheral blood, uninvolved tumor-adjacent lung and tumor were collected and were preserved as a mix of fresh-frozen and FFPE material. For TCR repertoire profiling, blood samples were analyzed in the form of peripheral blood mononuclear cells. Measured from the cysteine to the phenylalanine, the CDR3 is 11 residues long. Of all the DNA, just the CDR3 is kept, 33 bases in frame from base 1. Relative to germline, V is 5 bases shorter and J is 11 bases shorter, with 15 bases between their ends. Taken from the germline V gene (reference sequence), the CDR1 and CDR2 loops are DFQATT and SNEGSKA.

Source: peripheral blood, taken before any cancer treatment. Rearrangement joined TRBV20-1 to TRBJ2-5; confidence is insufficient to name the D gene. The TCR originated in a man aged 40-75 years with stage I squamous cell lung carcinoma. The sequenced DNA: TGCAGTGCTCCCCTAACCACGTCTCAGTACTTC. It is translated as CSAPLTTSQYF.